Sequencing of this TCR beta chain was carried out in a study of cytomegalovirus exposure and HLA in healthy donors. The overall study: Genetic ancestry analysis placed over 75% of the 398 donors that were genotyped in the Caucasian-associated cluster.

The PCR used 60 Vbeta and 13 Jbeta primers. Clones were sequenced by immunoSEQ multiplex PCR, and TCRdb holds only the in-frame ones, with some missing. The profile shows about 110,000 clones, 75% of them singletons. J gave up 2 bases and V 3 bases, and 4 bases lay outside the gene matches. This CDR3 contains 15 residues. Germline V lookup: CDR1 SGHTA, CDR2 FQGNSA. On this clone itself: Its antigen is as yet unknown.

Findings of the study overall: A later analysis showed that HLA-associated TCR beta chains had undergone more clonal expansion than equally common others. Rare TCR sequences dominated, though some public TCRs recurred in many donors. Productive status was seen about 90% or about 30% of the time for most TCR beta V segments in an earlier analysis.

This receptor was identified in a male donor in good health and CMV-seropositive. Sample: PBMCs. V is TRBV7-2 and J is TRBJ2-3; 8 bases align to TRBD1. The CDR3 loop reads CASSLGQVDTDTQYF. As DNA, the CDR3 is TGTGCCAGCAGCTTGGGACAGGTGGACACAGATACGCAGTATTTT.